This T cell receptor (beta chain) stems from a study of spatial heterogeneity in lung cancer. This clonotype was seen more than once but under ten times. The time point: sample taken at primary tumor resection. Patients with untreated early-stage non-small cell lung cancer, numbering more than 55, were the donors. A single record per CDR3 protein comes from TCRdb applying MiXCR to the 5' RACE reads. The sample comprises approximately 44,000 distinct CDR3 sequences, roughly an eighth of which are singletons, and approximately 60% rests with the top ten. The CDR3 is 18 amino acids. V gave up 3 bases and J gave up 5 bases; unmatched junction bases: 11. The germline V gene encodes CDR1 DFQATT and CDR2 SNEGSKA (reference sequence).

The chain uses TRBV20-1 and TRBJ2-3; TRBD2 agrees at 16 bases. This clonotype originated in a male donor with early-stage non-small cell lung cancer. Sequenced here: PBMCs, sampled at surgery. CDR3 DNA sequence: TGCAGTGCTAGTCTCGGGACTAGCGGGAGGGCCGTGGGAGATACGCAGTATTTT. Its protein is CSASLGTSGRAVGDTQYF.